These 21 T cell receptor beta chains came from one sample sequenced in a study of CD8+CD57+ T cells in acquired aplastic anemia. Sequencing was done on patients that had shown CD8+CD57+ cell expansion by flow cytometry. The template for TCR beta VDJ and CDR3 sequence profiling was genomic DNA. Using its own MiXCR run on the reads, TCRdb lists one record per CDR3 protein. The profile shows 150,000 to 200,000 distinct CDR3 sequences, about half of them singletons. The sequenced sample was sorted CD4+, CD8+, or CD8+CD57+ T cells (not recorded which) from PBMCs. These receptors all come from a human donor with aplastic anemia.

In its sample, this clonotype was seen many times. The CDR3 reads CASSSLTRFSYEQYF. CDR3 sequence (DNA): TGTGCCAGCAGCTCATTAACACGTTTCTCCTACGAGCAGTACTTC. The chain has TRBV7-2 and TRBJ2-7; D is unclear. Trimming removed 4 bases at V and 0 bases at J, with 13 bases between. CDR1 is SGHTA, CDR2 FQGNSA, per germline. The CDR3 sequence is 15 residues long. Based on the CDR3 plus reference TRBV7-2 and TRBJ2-7, the full variable domain is GAGVSQSPSNKVTEKGKDVELRCDPISGHTALYWYRQSLGQGLEFLIYFQGNSAPDKSGLPSDRFSAERTGGSVSTLTIQRTQQEDSAVYLCASSSLTRFSYEQYFGPGTRLTVT.

This clonotype was seen at least ten times. As DNA, the CDR3 is TGTGCCAGCAGCTCGAGGCCCCTCGGGACTAGCACAGATACGCAGTATTTT. Translated, it gives CASSSRPLGTSTDTQYF. The rearrangement links TRBV7-2 to TRBJ2-3; a possible D gene is TRBD2 (6 bases). The CDR3 runs 17 residues. Trimming pared 4 bases from V and 0 bases from J, leaving 17 bases between. The V gene's germline CDR1 is SGHTA and CDR2 FQGNSA.

Details on this clonotype: One end of the junction does not line up with germline, which may come from a read error. This chain joins TRBV2 and TRBJ2-6, with D possibly matching TRBD1 (5 bases). Germline-derived CDR1 and CDR2 are SNHLY and FYNNEI. CDR3 length: 17 amino acids. The CDR3 loop is CASSVPGLCSGANVLAF. In nucleotides, the CDR3 is TGTGCCAGCAGTGTCCCCGGGCTGTGCTCTGGGGCCAACGTCCTGGCTTTC.

The V and J genes are TRBV29-1 and TRBJ1-1, with 11 bases matching TRBD1. CDR3 length equals 13 residues. Germline loops: CDR1 SQVTM, CDR2 ANQGSEA. V lost 6 bases to trimming and J lost 5 bases; unmatched junction nucleotides: 5. The CDR3 DNA is TGCAGCGTGGACAGGGGGCGGAGAACTGAAGCTTTCTTT. Its translation is CSVDRGRRTEAFF.

There are a few counts of this clonotype. This sequence joins TRBV20-1 and TRBJ2-4, with 9 bases identical to TRBD2. V lost 4 bases and J lost 0; bases outside the gene matches: 13. In germline, CDR1 is DFQATT, CDR2 SNEGSKA (reference sequence). This CDR3 region has 18 residues. CDR3 in DNA: TGCAGTGCTATAACCCCGGCGGGGGGGGCCAGAGCCAAAAACATTCAGTACTTC. This gives the protein CSAITPAGGARAKNIQYF.

This clonotype has only a few counts. CDR3 nucleotides: TGTGCCAGCTCACCACCGACTAGCGGGAGTAGTGAGCAGTTCTTC. Its translation: CASSPPTSGSSEQFF. The chain has TRBV18 and TRBJ2-1; 12 nucleotides match TRBD2. V dropped 0 bases and J dropped 9; count of bases not matched to a gene: 3. CDR1 is KGHSH and CDR2 is LQKENI in the germline V gene. The CDR3 runs to 15 residues.

The table lists this clonotype with a few counts. The rearrangement links TRBV20-1 to TRBJ2-3; TRBD2 matches at 11 bases. The ends lost 7 bases at V and 4 bases at J; junction bases unmatched: 4. The CDR3 totals 13 residues. Germline V gene sequence: CDR1 DFQATT, CDR2 SNEGSKA (reference sequence). The CDR3 DNA reads TGCAGTGTTAGCGGGAGGGCCCCAGATACGCAGTATTTT. Protein: CSVSGRAPDTQYF.

As regards this clonotype: Compared with germline, one end of the junction differs, possibly owing to a read error. This chain joins TRBV24-1 and TRBJ2-7; D not resolved. Germline lookup yields CDR1 KGHDR and CDR2 SFDVKD. The CDR3 has 16 residues. The CDR3 DNA sequence: TGTGCCACCAGTGATGTTTTGATCGGACGGATCTACGAGCGGTACTTC. This sequence encodes CATSDVLIGRIYERYF.

The rearrangement joins TRBV24-1 to TRBJ2-3; weak D call: TRBD1 (6 bases). V was trimmed by 5 bases and J by 4 bases, leaving 18 bases between them. The length of the CDR3 is 16 residues. Germline V gives CDR1 KGHDR, CDR2 SFDVKD. The CDR3 coding sequence is TGTGCCACCAGTGCCAGCAGGGGAAGTTGGGCAGATACGCAGTATTTT. Protein sequence: CATSASRGSWADTQYF.

This clonotype was observed many times. V gene TRBV5-5 combines with J gene TRBJ1-2, with TRBD1 identical over 12 bases. The V gene's germline CDR1 is SGHKS and CDR2 YYEKEE (reference sequence). This CDR3 comprises 16 residues. The V segment lost 5 bases and the J segment 6 bases; nucleotides outside the gene matches: 11. CDR3 loop: CASSPGTGGSRNGYTF. The CDR3 DNA reads TGTGCCAGCAGTCCCGGGACAGGGGGCTCTCGTAATGGCTACACCTTC.

The chain carries TRBV10-3 and TRBJ1-3; 10 bases match TRBD1. There are 16 residues in the CDR3. V lost 6 bases to trimming and J lost 1 base; unmatched junction nucleotides: 6. Germline CDR1 ENHRY, CDR2 SYGVKD. The CDR3 nucleotides are TGTGCCATCAGCGGGACAGGGGAAAAGTCTGGAAACACCATATATTTT. It is translated as CAISGTGEKSGNTIYF.

This clonotype has only a few counts. The chain recombines TRBV19 with TRBJ1-1; D is possibly TRBD1 (6 bases). Trimming removed 3 bases at V and 5 bases at J, with 16 bases between. CDR1 and CDR2 from the germline V gene are LNHDA and SQIVND (reference sequence). The CDR3 is made up of 15 amino acids. For the CDR3, the DNA is TGTGCCAGTAGTATCACTAGCGGGGGGCGAACTGAAGCTTTCTTT. Amino acid sequence: CASSITSGGRTEAFF.

This clonotype was detected many times. The genes are TRBV7-2 and TRBJ1-6; 8 positions agree with TRBD1. J was trimmed by 5 bases and V by 0 bases; bases with no gene match: 6. Germline assignment: CDR1 SGHTA and CDR2 FQGNSA. There are 17 residues in the CDR3. Here the CDR3 DNA reads TGTGCCAGCAGCTTAGCCCGGACAGGGAGGAATAATTCACCCCTCCACTTT. It translates to CASSLARTGRNNSPLHF.

The rearrangement joins TRBV19 to TRBJ2-7, with unresolved D. This CDR3 has 13 amino acids. Between the trimmed V and J ends, which lost 5 bases and 5 bases, there was a span of 13 bases. Germline CDR1 LNHDA, CDR2 SQIVND (reference sequence). In nucleotides, the CDR3 is TGTGCCAGTAGTGGGCACAATACGAACGAGCAGTACTTC. It is translated as CASSGHNTNEQYF.

V and J are TRBV19 and TRBJ1-1; weak D call: TRBD1 (5 bases). Germline V CDR1 and CDR2: LNHDA, SQIVND (reference sequence). This CDR3 region has 14 residues. The V end lost 7 bases, the J end lost 1 base, and 13 bases lay between the germline ends. The CDR3 is CASNGHPANTEAFF. The DNA of the CDR3 is TGTGCCAGTAATGGACACCCAGCGAACACTGAAGCTTTCTTT.

Turning to this clonotype: This may stem from a read error, because a much larger clone lies one nucleotide away. This chain links TRBV4-1 with TRBJ2-7; TRBD1 matches 7 bases. CDR3 length equals 15 residues. Trimming cost V 1 base and J 2 bases; bases outside gene matches: 5. Germline V lookup: CDR1 MGHRA, CDR2 YSYEKL. CDR3 sequence reads: CASSQGVQGAYEQYV. In DNA, the CDR3 is TGCGCCAGCAGCCAAGGGGTCCAGGGGGCCTACGAGCAGTACGTC.

About this clonotype: Mismatch with germline at one junction end may stem from a read error. This sequence joins TRBV10-3 and TRBJ2-7; D ambiguous. CDR3 length: 12 amino acids. Germline CDR1 ENHRY, CDR2 SYGVKD. CDR3 nucleotides: TGTGCCAGCAGTGAAGGTACCTACGAGCAGTACTTC. Protein product: CASSEGTYEQYF.

This clonotype was seen repeatedly, ten times or more. The chain combines TRBV4-3 with TRBJ2-5; no clear D. Looked up from germline, CDR1 is LGHNA and CDR2 is YSLEER. V shed 0 bases and J shed 3 bases, with 5 bases lying between them. This CDR3 contains 13 residues. CDR3 residues: CASSQDIKETQYF. Written as DNA, the CDR3 is TGCGCCAGCAGCCAAGATATCAAAGAGACCCAGTACTTC.

The chain couples TRBV7-3 to TRBJ2-2, with 13 bases fitting TRBD2. V shed 8 bases, J shed 7 bases, and the junction held 4 bases outside the gene matches. Looked up from germline, CDR1 is SGHTA and CDR2 is FQGTGA. The CDR3 length is 14 residues. DNA of the CDR3: TGTGCCAGCGGACTAGCGGGAGTTGGCGGGGAGCTGTTTTTT. This sequence encodes CASGLAGVGGELFF.

V is TRBV19 and J is TRBJ2-7; 7 positions agree with TRBD1. The CDR3 length is 14 residues. V gave up 3 bases and J gave up 4 bases; unmatched junction bases: 6. Germline CDR1 is LNHDA and CDR2 is SQIVND (reference sequence). The CDR3 nucleotides are TGTGCCAGTAGTATTAAAAGGGGGCAATACGAGCAGTACTTC. Translating gives CASSIKRGQYEQYF.

In its sample, this clonotype ranks as medium-sized (0.01 to 0.1%). V gene TRBV2 combines with J gene TRBJ2-5; maybe TRBD1 (6 bases). This CDR3 contains 13 residues. Trimming removed 6 bases at V and 4 bases at J, with 12 bases between. The germline V gene encodes CDR1 SNHLY and CDR2 FYNNEI. CDR3 amino acids: CASSIGQRETQYF. As DNA, the CDR3 is TGTGCCAGCAGCATAGGACAGCGAGAGACCCAGTACTTC.